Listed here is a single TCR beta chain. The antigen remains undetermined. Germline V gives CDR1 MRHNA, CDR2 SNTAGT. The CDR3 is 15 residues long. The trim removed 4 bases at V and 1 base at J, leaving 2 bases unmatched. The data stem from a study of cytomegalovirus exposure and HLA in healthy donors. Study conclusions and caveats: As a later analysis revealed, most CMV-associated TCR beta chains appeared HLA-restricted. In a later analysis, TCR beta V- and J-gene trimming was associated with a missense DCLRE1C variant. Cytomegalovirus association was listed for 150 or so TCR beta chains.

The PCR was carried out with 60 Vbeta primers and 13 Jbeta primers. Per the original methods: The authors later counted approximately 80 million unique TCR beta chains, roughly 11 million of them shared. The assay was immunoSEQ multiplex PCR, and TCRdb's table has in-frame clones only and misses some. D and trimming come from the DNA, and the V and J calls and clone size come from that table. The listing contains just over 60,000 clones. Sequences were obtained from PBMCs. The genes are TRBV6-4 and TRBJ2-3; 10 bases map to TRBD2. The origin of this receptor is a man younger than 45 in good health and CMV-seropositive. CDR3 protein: CASSVGTSGTDTQYF. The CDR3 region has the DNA TGTGCCAGCAGTGTCGGGACTAGCGGCACAGATACGCAGTATTTT.